A selection of T cell receptor beta chains follows, all from one sample in a study of patients and donors after allogeneic stem cell transplantation. TCRdb reprocessed the RT-PCR reads with MiXCR, giving one entry per CDR3 protein. Here the sample spans approximately 200,000 distinct CDR3 sequences, around two fifths being singletons. The sample was blood, either unsorted or a sorted T cell fraction (not recorded which). The origin of the receptors is a human donor who was either an allogeneic HSCT recipient or a stem cell or donor lymphocyte infusion donor (not recorded which). It is not recorded whose cells these are; they may come from a transplant donor. CDR3s include the opening cysteine and the closing phenylalanine or tryptophan. Rows may omit the clone size; those that give it use once, few, many or a size class.

TRBV2 many CASSAGSGNQPQHF
TRBV5-1 - CASRSGTFNTGELFF
TRBV6-5 - CASSYHFDRDQETQYF
TRBV12-3/TRBV12-4 few CASSLDVGQPLTLHF
TRBV7-8 few CASSLSAVGQGEEQYF
TRBV15 few CAIPGEGNQPQHF
TRBV12-5 few CASGLATGGFYNEQFF
TRBV20-1 few CSARATSGGELFF
TRBV6-1 few CASSETQAGNTEAFF
TRBV5-8 - CASSLGVEQFF
TRBV28 - CASSLRGGRSNQPQHF
TRBV7-2 - CASSPEGAGNTIYF
TRBV5-6 - CASSLGGDHYEQYF
TRBV6-2/TRBV6-3 - CASSSRGRETEAFF